This T cell receptor (beta chain) was recorded in a study of molecular identifiers for immune sequencing clone quantification. As for the study in general: Across replicate runs, RNA obtained from approximately 20,000 or 98,000 naive CD8 cells was divided into five, with four undergoing sequencing.

When naive CD8 T cells were sorted, they were gated as CD8+CD4-CCR7+CD45RA+. This clonotype was detected many times. Its antigen remains unknown. TCRdb re-derived calls from the PCR reads in MiXCR, one entry per CDR3 protein. This table has over 600,000 distinct CDR3 sequences, 20% appearing once. Trimming left V 4 bases short and J 3 bases short, with 12 bases between. This CDR3 spans 14 amino acids. Per germline, CDR1 MNHNS and CDR2 SASEGT. Study-level results: Sizes of clones that are highly expanded could be underestimated (if identical TCR molecules share a barcode). Under 1% of molecules in naive cells, but over 97% of effector molecules, belonged to clones above 20 RNA copies.

The clonotype comes from a human donor in good health. Some libraries in this study had Jurkat cell RNA spiked in. The chain has TRBV6-1 and TRBJ1-1, with D possibly TRBD1 on 5 matching bases. The sequenced material came from naive CD8+ T cells from blood, with Jurkat cell RNA spiked in. The subset denotes: FACS-sorted CD8+CD4-CCR7+CD45RA+ naive T cells. CDR3 coding DNA: TGTGCCAGCAGTGCCCTGGACACTCACACTGAAGCTTTCTTT. Amino acid sequence: CASSALDTHTEAFF.